This T cell receptor beta chain was found in a study of blood T cell repertoires in COVID-19. Overall study context: Samples representing acute and convalescent COVID-19 were sourced from the United States, Italy and Spain. Sample material is recorded as cDNA or gDNA derived from T cells, B-cell-depleted T cells, or PBMCs.

V trimming: 0 bases; J trimming: 3 bases; junction bases outside the gene matches: 1. Germline CDR1 MNHEY, CDR2 SVGAGI. The CDR3 is made up of 16 amino acids. In the original workflow: Cell counts per sample came from amplifying reference gene primers. The protocol was immunoSEQ multiplex PCR, while the TCRdb copy is restricted to in-frame clones and leaves out a portion. The V and J calls and clone size are taken from that table; D and trimming were inferred from the DNA. This table holds 95,000 to 150,000 clones, roughly four fifths found once. V is TRBV6-5 and J is TRBJ2-5; 13 nucleotides match TRBD2. The sequence was collected from a human donor in a cohort sampled during active COVID-19. Source material: peripheral blood. The CDR3 protein is CASSYSGTSGEETQYF. As DNA, the CDR3 is TGTGCCAGCAGTTACTCGGGGACTAGCGGGGAAGAGACCCAGTACTTC.